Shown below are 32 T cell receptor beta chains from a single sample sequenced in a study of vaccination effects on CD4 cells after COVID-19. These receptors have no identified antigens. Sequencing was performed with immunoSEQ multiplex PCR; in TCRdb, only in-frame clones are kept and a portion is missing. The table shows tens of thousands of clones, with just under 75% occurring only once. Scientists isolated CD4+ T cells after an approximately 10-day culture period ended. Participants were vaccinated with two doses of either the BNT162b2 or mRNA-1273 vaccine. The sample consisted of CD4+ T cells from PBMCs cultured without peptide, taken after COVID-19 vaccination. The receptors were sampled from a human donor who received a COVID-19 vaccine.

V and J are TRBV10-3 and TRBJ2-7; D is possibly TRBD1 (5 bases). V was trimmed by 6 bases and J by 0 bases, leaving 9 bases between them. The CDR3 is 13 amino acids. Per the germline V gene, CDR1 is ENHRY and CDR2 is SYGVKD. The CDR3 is CAIRGQASYEQYV. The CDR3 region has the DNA TGTGCCATCAGGGGGCAGGCCTCCTACGAGCAGTACGTC.

CDR3 sequence reads: CASSKSRDSPYGYTF. CDR3 sequence (DNA): TGTGCCAGTAGCAAATCAAGGGACAGCCCCTATGGCTACACCTTC. This chain connects TRBV19 to TRBJ1-2, with 7 nucleotides matching TRBD1. V dropped 6 bases and J dropped 4; count of bases not matched to a gene: 11. Germline CDR1 LNHDA, CDR2 SQIVND (reference sequence). The CDR3 runs 15 residues. Combining the CDR3 with reference TRBV19 and TRBJ1-2 gives the whole variable domain DGGITQSPKYLFRKEGQNVTLSCEQNLNHDAMYWYRQDPGQGLRLIYYSQIVNDFQKGDIAEGYSVSREKKESFPLTVTSAQKNPTAFYLCASSKSRDSPYGYTFGSGTRLTVV.

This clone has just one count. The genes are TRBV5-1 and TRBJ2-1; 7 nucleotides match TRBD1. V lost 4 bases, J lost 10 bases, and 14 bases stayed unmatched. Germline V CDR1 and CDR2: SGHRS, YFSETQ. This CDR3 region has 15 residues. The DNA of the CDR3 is TGCGCCAGCAGCATAGGGGGACAGCAAATACGCGAGCAGTTCTTC. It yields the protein CASSIGGQQIREQFF.

DNA of the CDR3: TGTGCCAGCAGCTCCGGGGGGATTTTCGGCTCTGGAAACACCATATATTTT. Amino acid sequence: CASSSGGIFGSGNTIYF. This chain connects TRBV7-2 to TRBJ1-3; tentative D call: TRBD1 (5 bases). With 4 bases removed from V and 0 bases from J, the gap between germline ends came to 16 bases. This CDR3 is built from 17 residues. The germline gives CDR1 SGHTA, CDR2 FQGNSA.

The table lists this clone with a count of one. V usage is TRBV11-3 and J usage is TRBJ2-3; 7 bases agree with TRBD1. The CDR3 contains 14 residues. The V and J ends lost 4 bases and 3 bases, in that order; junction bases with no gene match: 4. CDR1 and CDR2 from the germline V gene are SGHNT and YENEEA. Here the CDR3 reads CASSSGQPTDTQYF. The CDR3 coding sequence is TGTGCCAGCAGCTCGGGACAGCCGACAGATACGCAGTATTTT.

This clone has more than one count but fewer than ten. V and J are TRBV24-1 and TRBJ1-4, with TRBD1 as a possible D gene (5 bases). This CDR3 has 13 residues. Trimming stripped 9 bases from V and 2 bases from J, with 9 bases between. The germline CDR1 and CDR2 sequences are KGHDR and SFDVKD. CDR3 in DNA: TGTGCCACCCAGGGCAACACTAATGAAAAACTGTTTTTT. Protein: CATQGNTNEKLFF.

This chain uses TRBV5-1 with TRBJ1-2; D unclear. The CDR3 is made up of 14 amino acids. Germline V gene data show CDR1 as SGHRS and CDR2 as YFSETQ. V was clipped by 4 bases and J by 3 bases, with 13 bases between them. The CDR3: CASSPPSDYYGYTF. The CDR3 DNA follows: TGCGCCAGCAGCCCCCCTTCGGATTACTATGGCTACACCTTC. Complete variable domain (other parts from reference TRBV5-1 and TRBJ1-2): KAGVTQTPRYLIKTRGQQVTLSCSPISGHRSVSWYQQTPGQGLQFLFEYFSETQRNKGNFPGRFSGRQFSNSRSEMNVSTLELGDSALYLCASSPPSDYYGYTFGSGTRLTVV.

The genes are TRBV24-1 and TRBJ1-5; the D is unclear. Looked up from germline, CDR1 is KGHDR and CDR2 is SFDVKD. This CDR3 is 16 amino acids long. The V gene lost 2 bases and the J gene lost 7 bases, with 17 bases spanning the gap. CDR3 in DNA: TGTGCCACCAGTGATTCGGCCGACTCAGAGTCCCAGCCCCAGCATTTT. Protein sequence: CATSDSADSESQPQHF.

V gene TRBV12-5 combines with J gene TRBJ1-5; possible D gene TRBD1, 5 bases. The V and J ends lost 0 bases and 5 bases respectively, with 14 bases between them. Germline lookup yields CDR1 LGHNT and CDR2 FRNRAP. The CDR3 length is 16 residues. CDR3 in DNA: TGTGCTAGTGGTTTGGTACTGGGGCTGGGGGATCAGCCCCAGCATTTT. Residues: CASGLVLGLGDQPQHF.

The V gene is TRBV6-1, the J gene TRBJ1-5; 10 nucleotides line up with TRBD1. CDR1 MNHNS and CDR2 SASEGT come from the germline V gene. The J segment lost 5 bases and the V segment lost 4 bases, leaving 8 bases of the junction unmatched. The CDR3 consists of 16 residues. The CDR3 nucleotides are TGTGCCAGCAGTGGTTTTTTGGGACAGGGGCATCAGCCCCAGCATTTT. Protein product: CASSGFLGQGHQPQHF.

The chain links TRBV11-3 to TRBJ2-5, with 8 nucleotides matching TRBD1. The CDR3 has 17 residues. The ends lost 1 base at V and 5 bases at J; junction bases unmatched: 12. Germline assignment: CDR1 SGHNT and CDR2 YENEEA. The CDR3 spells CASSLGFLQGARETQYF. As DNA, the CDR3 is TGTGCCAGCAGCTTAGGCTTCCTCCAGGGGGCACGGGAGACCCAGTACTTC.

CDR3 DNA: TGTGCCAGCAACAGACAAGGGGGGTACCCGAACACTGAAGCTTTCTTT. This sequence encodes CASNRQGGYPNTEAFF. The genes are TRBV28 and TRBJ1-1; D is perhaps TRBD1 (6 bases). Germline loops: CDR1 MDHEN, CDR2 SYDVKM. The CDR3 covers 16 residues. Trimming left V 7 bases short and J 1 base short, with 19 bases between.

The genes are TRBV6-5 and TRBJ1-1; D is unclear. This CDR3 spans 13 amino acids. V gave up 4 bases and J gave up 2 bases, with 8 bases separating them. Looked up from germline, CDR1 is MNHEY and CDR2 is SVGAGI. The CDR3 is CASSFTYNTEAFF. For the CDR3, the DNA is TGTGCCAGCAGTTTCACTTATAACACTGAAGCTTTCTTT.

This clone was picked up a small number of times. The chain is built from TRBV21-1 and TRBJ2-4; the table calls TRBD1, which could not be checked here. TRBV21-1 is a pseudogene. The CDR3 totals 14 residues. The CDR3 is CASGPTRAKNIQYF. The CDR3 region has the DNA TGTGCCAGCGGGCCAACACGAGCCAAAAACATTCAGTACTTC.

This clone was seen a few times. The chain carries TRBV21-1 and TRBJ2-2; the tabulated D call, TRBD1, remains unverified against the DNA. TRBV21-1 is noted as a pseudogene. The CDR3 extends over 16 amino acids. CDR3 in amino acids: CASSKTDRDAAGELFF. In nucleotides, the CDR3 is TGTGCCAGCAGCAAAACAGACAGGGATGCGGCCGGGGAGCTGTTTTTT.

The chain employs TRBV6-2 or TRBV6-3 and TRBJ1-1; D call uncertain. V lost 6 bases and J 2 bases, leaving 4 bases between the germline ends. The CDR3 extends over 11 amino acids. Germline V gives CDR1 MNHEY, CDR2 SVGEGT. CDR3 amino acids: CASSHNTEAFF. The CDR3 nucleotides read TGTGCCAGCAGCCACAACACTGAAGCTTTCTTT.

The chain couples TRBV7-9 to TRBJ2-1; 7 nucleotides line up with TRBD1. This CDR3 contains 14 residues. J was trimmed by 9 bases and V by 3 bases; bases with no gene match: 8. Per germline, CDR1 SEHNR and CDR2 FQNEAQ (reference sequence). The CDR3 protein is CASSFKGTVGEQFF. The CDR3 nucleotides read TGTGCCAGCAGCTTCAAAGGGACAGTCGGTGAGCAGTTCTTC.

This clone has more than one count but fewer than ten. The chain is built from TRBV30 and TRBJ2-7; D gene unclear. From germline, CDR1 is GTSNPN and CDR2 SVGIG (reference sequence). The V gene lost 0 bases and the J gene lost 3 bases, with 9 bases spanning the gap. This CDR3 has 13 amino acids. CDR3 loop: CAWSVNRGYEQYV. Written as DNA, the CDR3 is TGTGCCTGGAGTGTAAACCGTGGCTACGAGCAGTACGTC.

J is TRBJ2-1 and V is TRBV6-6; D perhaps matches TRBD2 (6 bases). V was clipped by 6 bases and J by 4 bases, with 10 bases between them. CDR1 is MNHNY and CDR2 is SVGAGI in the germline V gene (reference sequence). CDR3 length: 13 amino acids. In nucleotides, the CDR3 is TGTGCCAGCAGGGGGGGACGATACAATGAGCAGTTCTTC. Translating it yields CASRGGRYNEQFF.

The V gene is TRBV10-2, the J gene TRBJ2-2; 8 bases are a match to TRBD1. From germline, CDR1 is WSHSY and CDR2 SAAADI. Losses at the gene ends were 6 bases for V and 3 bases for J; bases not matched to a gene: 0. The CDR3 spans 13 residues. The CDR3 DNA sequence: TGCGCCAGCAGGACAGGGGACACCGGGGAGCTGTTTTTT. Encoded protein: CASRTGDTGELFF.

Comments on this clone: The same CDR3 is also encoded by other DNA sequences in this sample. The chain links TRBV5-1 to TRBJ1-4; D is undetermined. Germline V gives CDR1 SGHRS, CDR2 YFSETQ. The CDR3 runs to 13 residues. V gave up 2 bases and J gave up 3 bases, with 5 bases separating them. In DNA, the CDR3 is TGCGCCAGCAGCTTAGGATCTAATGAAAAACTGTTTTTT. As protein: CASSLGSNEKLFF.

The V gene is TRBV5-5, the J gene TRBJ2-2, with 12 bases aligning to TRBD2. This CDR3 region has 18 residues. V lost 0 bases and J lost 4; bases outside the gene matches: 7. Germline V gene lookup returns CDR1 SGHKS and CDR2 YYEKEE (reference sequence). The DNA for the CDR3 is TGTGCCAGCAGCTTGGGCCTAGCGGGGGGGGCCGCCACCGGGGAGCTGTTTTTT. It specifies CASSLGLAGGAATGELFF.

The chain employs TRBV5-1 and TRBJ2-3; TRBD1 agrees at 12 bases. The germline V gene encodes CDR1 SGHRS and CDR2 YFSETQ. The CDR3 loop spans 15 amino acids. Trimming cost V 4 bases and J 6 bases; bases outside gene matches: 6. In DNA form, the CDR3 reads TGCGCCAGCAGCCCCGGGACAGGGGGCAGGGATACGCAGTATTTT. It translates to CASSPGTGGRDTQYF.

The CDR3, as DNA: TGTGCCAGCAGCTTAGGGGGGACCTTCACAGATACGCAGTATTTT. Translation: CASSLGGTFTDTQYF. The gene calls are TRBV7-7 and TRBJ2-3; D possibly uses TRBD1 or TRBD2 (5 bases each). Between the trimmed V and J ends, which lost 1 base and 2 bases, there was a span of 10 bases. This CDR3 region has 15 residues. The germline V gene encodes CDR1 SSHAT and CDR2 FNYEAQ (reference sequence).

CDR3 sequence: CASSLLALNTGELFF. DNA of the CDR3: TGTGCCAGCAGCTTACTAGCTCTCAACACCGGGGAGCTGTTTTTT. This sequence joins TRBV7-9 and TRBJ2-2; possible D gene TRBD2, 5 bases. Germline lookup yields CDR1 SEHNR and CDR2 FQNEAQ (reference sequence). There are 15 residues in the CDR3. The V end was cut by 2 bases, the J end by 2 bases, with 9 bases between.

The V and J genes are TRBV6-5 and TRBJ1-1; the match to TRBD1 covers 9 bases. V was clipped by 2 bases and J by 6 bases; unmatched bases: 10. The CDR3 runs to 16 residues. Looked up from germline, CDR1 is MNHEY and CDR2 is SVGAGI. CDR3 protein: CASSYPAGQGRSEAFF. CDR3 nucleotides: TGTGCCAGCAGTTACCCGGCGGGACAGGGACGGTCTGAAGCTTTCTTT.

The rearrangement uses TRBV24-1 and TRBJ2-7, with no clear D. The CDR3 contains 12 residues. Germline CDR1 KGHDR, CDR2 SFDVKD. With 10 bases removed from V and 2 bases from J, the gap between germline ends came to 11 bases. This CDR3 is CATGIGPYEQYV. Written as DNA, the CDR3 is TGTGCCACGGGAATCGGGCCCTACGAGCAGTACGTC.

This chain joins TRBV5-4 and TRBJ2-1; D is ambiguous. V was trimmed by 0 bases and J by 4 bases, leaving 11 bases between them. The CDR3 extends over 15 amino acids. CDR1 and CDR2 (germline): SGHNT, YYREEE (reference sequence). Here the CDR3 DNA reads TGTGCCAGCAGCTTGGAATCGTCGGGTTACAATGAGCAGTTCTTC. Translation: CASSLESSGYNEQFF.

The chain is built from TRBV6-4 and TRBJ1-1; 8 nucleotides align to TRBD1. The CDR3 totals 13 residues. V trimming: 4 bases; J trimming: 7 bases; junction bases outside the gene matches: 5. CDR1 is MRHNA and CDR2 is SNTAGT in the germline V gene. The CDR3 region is CASSADRVGEAFF. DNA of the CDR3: TGTGCCAGCAGTGCGGACAGGGTAGGTGAAGCTTTCTTT.

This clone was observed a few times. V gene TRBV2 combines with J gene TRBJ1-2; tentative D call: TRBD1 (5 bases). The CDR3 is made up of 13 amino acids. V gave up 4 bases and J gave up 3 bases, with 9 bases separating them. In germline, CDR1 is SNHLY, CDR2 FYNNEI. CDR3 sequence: CASSAGDDYGYTF. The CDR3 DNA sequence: TGTGCCAGCAGTGCGGGGGACGACTATGGCTACACCTTC.

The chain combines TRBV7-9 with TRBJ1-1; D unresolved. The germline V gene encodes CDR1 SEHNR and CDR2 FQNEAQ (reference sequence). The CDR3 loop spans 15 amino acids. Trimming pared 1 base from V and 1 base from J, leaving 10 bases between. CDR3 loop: CASSLDGRPNTEAFF. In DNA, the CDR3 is TGTGCCAGCAGCTTAGATGGACGGCCGAACACTGAAGCTTTCTTT. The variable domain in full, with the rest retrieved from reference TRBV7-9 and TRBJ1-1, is DTGVSQNPRHKITKRGQNVTFRCDPISEHNRLYWYRQTLGQGPEFLTYFQNEAQLEKSRLLSDRFSAERPKGSFSTLEIQRTEQGDSAMYLCASSLDGRPNTEAFFGQGTRLTVV.

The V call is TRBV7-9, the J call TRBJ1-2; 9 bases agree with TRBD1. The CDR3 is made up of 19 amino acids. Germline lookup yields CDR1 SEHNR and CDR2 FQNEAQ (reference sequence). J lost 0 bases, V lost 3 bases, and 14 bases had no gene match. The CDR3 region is CASSFPWTGESRSNYGYTF. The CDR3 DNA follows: TGTGCCAGCAGCTTCCCTTGGACAGGGGAAAGTAGGTCTAACTATGGCTACACCTTC.